This T cell receptor (beta chain) was captured in a study of post-analysis software for immune sequencing data. Study background: Relapsing-remitting, secondary progressive and progressive-relapsing courses of multiple sclerosis were included.

This CDR3 has 15 residues. From germline, CDR1 is SGDLS and CDR2 YYNGEE. The ends lost 0 bases at V and 7 bases at J; junction bases unmatched: 3. Whole-study results and caveats: Patients had higher frequencies than controls of about five TRBV segments, including TRBV5-6, TRBV5-1 and TRBV20-1.

About this clonotype itself: Its antigen remains unidentified.

Unique-molecular-identifier-tagged TCR beta cDNA libraries were used. A single record per CDR3 protein comes from TCRdb applying MiXCR to the PCR reads. The profile shows roughly 800,000 distinct CDR3 sequences, roughly 27% of them singletons. The sequenced sample was blood. The chain has TRBV9 and TRBJ1-4; the match to TRBD1 covers 10 bases. The TCR comes from a girl aged 5-17 years with multiple sclerosis. CDR3 residues: CASSVAGTGVEKLFF. DNA of the CDR3: TGTGCCAGCAGCGTAGCCGGGACAGGGGTTGAAAAACTGTTTTTT.